What follows is one T cell receptor (beta chain) and its context. The data were obtained in a study of shared clonotypes between healthy human individuals. Recent acute infections and vaccinations were absent in the healthy HIV-negative adult donors. This table comes from immunoSEQ multiplex PCR, and its TCRdb copy is limited to in-frame clones, with some not included. The data show under 1,900,000 clones, 98% seen once. Deletions cut 7 bases from V and 11 bases from J, with 21 bases between. This CDR3 has 13 residues. Germline CDR1 and CDR2: SGHKS and YYEKEE (reference sequence). This sequence originates from a man aged 25 to 40 in good health. The chain joins TRBV5-5 to TRBJ1-1; no reliable D call. Sequenced input: naive CD4+ T cells sorted from blood. This sample's subset: CD45RA+ positively selected. The CDR3 coding sequence is TGTGCCAGCTCCCATCAAAACCCCATGAGTGCTTTCTTT. It is translated as CASSHQNPMSAFF. Together with reference TRBV5-5 and TRBJ1-1, the CDR3 gives the full variable domain: DAGVTQSPTHLIKTRGQQVTLRCSPISGHKSVSWYQQVLGQGPQFIFQYYEKEERGRGNFPDRFSARQFPNYSSELNVNALLLGDSALYLCASSHQNPMSAFFGQGTRLTVV.